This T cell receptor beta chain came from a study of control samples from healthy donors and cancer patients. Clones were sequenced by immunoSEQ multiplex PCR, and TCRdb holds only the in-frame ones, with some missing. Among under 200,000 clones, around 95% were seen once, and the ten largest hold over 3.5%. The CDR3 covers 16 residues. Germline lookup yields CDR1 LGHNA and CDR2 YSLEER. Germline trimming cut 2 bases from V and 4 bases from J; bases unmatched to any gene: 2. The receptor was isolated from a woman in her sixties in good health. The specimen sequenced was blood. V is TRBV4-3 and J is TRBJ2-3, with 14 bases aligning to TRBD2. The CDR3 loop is CASSQQTSGGADTQYF. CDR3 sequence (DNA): TGCGCCAGCAGCCAACAGACTAGCGGGGGGGCAGATACGCAGTATTTT.